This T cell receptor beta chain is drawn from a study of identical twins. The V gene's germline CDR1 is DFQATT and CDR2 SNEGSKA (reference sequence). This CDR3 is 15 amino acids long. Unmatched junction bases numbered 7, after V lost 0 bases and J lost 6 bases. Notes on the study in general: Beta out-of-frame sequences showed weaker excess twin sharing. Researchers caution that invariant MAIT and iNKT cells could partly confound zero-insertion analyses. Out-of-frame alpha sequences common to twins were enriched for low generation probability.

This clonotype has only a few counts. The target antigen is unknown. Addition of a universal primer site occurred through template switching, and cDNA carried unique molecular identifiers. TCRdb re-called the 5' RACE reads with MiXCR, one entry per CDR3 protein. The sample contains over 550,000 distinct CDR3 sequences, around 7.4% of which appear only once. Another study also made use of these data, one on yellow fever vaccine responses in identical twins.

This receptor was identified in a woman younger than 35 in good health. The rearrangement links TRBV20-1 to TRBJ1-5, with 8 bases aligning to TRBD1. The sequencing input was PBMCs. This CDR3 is CSARETGVGSQPQHF. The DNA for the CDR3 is TGCAGTGCTAGAGAGACAGGGGTGGGGAGTCAGCCCCAGCATTTT.